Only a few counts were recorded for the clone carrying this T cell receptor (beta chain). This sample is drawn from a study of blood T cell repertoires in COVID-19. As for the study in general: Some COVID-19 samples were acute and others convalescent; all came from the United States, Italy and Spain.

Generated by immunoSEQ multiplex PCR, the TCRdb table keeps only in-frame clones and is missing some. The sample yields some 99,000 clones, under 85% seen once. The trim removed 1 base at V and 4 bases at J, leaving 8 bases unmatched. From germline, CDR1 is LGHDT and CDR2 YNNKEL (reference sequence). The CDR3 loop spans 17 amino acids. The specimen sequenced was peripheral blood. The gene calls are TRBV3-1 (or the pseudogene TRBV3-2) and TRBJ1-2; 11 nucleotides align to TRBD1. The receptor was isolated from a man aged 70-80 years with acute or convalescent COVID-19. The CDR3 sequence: CASSQARTGGKVYGYTF. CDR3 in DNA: TGTGCCAGCAGCCAAGCCAGGACAGGGGGCAAAGTCTATGGCTACACCTTC.